These T cell receptor beta chains were read from a single sample in a study of cytomegalovirus exposure and HLA in healthy donors. Sequencing used immunoSEQ multiplex PCR; TCRdb keeps in-frame clones, though not all of them. This table holds about 150,000 clones, about 80% found once. The specimen was PBMCs. Every receptor here comes from a man younger than 30 in good health and CMV-seronegative. CDR3s include the opening cysteine and the closing phenylalanine or tryptophan. D genes are given only for firm matches. A clone size is listed for some rows: how often the clone was seen (once, few, many), or a class if it is expanded.

>14|TRBV18|NA|TRBJ1-5|TRBD1
TGTGCCAGCTCACCGGACAGGGTGTATCAGCCCCAGCATTTT
CASSPDRVYQPQHF
>13|TRBV29-1|NA|TRBJ2-2|NA
TGCAGTATCACCCACTACCTTACCGGGGAGCTGTTTTTT
CSITHYLTGELFF
>13|TRBV7-6|NA|TRBJ2-5|NA
TGTGCCAGCACCATACGGTTCCAAGAGACCCAGTACTTC
CASTIRFQETQYF
>16|TRBV4-1|few|TRBJ1-2|TRBD1
TGCGCCAGCAGCCACCCGACAGGGGGACGGTTGGGTGGCTACACCTTC
CASSHPTGGRLGGYTF
>14|TRBV4-3|NA|TRBJ2-7|NA
TGCGCCAGCAGCCAAGATCGGACTTCCTACGAGCAGTACTTC
CASSQDRTSYEQYF
>13|TRBV5-5|NA|TRBJ2-2|NA
TGTGCCAGCAGCCTGAGAAACACCGGGGAGCTGTTTTTT
CASSLRNTGELFF
>14|TRBV13|once|TRBJ1-1|NA
TGTGCCAGCAGCTTTGAGGGAAATTCCGCTGAAGCTTTCTTT
CASSFEGNSAEAFF
>15|TRBV5-5|NA|TRBJ2-5|TRBD1
TGTGCCAGCAGCGTACTCGGGACAGTACAAGAGACCCAGTACTTC
CASSVLGTVQETQYF
>16|TRBV11-1|NA|TRBJ2-1|NA
TGTGCCAGCACCATAAATGGCCGGAGCTCCTACAATGAGCAGTTCTTC
CASTINGRSSYNEQFF
>13|TRBV6-1|NA|TRBJ1-5|TRBD1
TGTGCCAGCCGACAGGGGATAGGGCAGCCCCAGCATTTT
CASRQGIGQPQHF
>12|TRBV18|NA|TRBJ2-7|NA
TGTGCCAGCTCACCACAGGGGCTCGAGCAGTACTTC
CASSPQGLEQYF
>13|TRBV5-6|few|TRBJ1-2|NA
TGTGCCAGCAGCTTGGGCAGAAACTATGGCTACACCTTC
CASSLGRNYGYTF
>14|TRBV27|NA|TRBJ2-2|TRBD1
TGTGCCAGCAGTTCACAGGGGGCGGTCGGGGAGCTGTTTTTT
CASSSQGAVGELFF
>15|TRBV19|NA|TRBJ1-5|NA
TGTGCCAGTAAGGTGGACCGAGGGGGTTGGCAGCCCCAGCATTTT
CASKVDRGGWQPQHF
>18|TRBV27|NA|TRBJ2-7|TRBD2
TGTGCCAGCAGTTGGAAGGGGACTAGCGGAAGAGGAGGCTACGAGCAGTACTTC
CASSWKGTSGRGGYEQYF
>17|TRBV18|NA|TRBJ2-1|TRBD2
TGTGCCAGCTCACCCTTGGACGGGGGGGCGAGGTACAATGAGCAGTTCTTC
CASSPLDGGARYNEQFF
>17|TRBV19|NA|TRBJ2-7|TRBD2
TGTGCCAGTAGTATCAGCCCCGGGACTAGCGGGAGCTACGAGCAGTACTTC
CASSISPGTSGSYEQYF
>16|TRBV5-1|NA|TRBJ1-2|NA
TGCGCCAGCAGCTTGGCTCTGGGTCGGTCGGGCTATGGCTACACCTTC
CASSLALGRSGYGYTF
>14|TRBV5-1|NA|TRBJ2-2|NA
TGCGCCAGCAGCTTCAGCGGAAGCACCGGGGAGCTGTTTTTT
CASSFSGSTGELFF
>15|TRBV5-1|NA|TRBJ2-3|TRBD1
TGCGCCAGCAGCCAGGGGACAGGGAAGTCAGATACGCAGTATTTT
CASSQGTGKSDTQYF
>13|TRBV7-9|NA|TRBJ1-1|NA
TGTTCCAGCATCGGGGGAGTTCGGACTGAAGCTTTCTTT
CSSIGGVRTEAFF
>17|TRBV14|once|TRBJ2-4|NA
TGTGCCAGCAGCCAAGGGCGGGATCGGGTAGCCAAAAACATTCAGTACTTC
CASSQGRDRVAKNIQYF
>15|TRBV11-3|NA|TRBJ2-3|NA
TGTGCCAGCGGAGATAGGGAGATTAGCACAGATACGCAGTATTTT
CASGDREISTDTQYF
>14|TRBV6-6|NA|TRBJ1-2|TRBD1
TGTGCCAGCACGTTAGCCCGGGACAGCTATGGCTACACCTTC
CASTLARDSYGYTF
>13|TRBV27|NA|TRBJ2-3|NA
TGTGCCAGCAGTTTTCGTAGCACAGATACGCAGTATTTT
CASSFRSTDTQYF
>14|TRBV15|NA|TRBJ2-3|NA
TGTGCCACCAGCAGAGGTGCAGACACAGATACGCAGTATTTT
CATSRGADTDTQYF
>15|TRBV19|NA|TRBJ1-4|NA
TGTGCCAGTAGACCCGACAGAGCAACTAATGAAAAACTGTTTTTT
CASRPDRATNEKLFF
>13|TRBV28|NA|TRBJ2-2|NA
TGTGCCAGCAGTTTTGCGGGGTTCCGGGAGCTGTTTTTT
CASSFAGFRELFF
>13|TRBV6-1|NA|TRBJ1-2|NA
TGTGCCAGCAGGAATTCCCTATCATATGGCTACACCTTC
CASRNSLSYGYTF
>14|TRBV2|NA|TRBJ2-3|TRBD2
TGTGCCAGGACCGTAGCGGGGATCACAGATACGCAGTATTTT
CARTVAGITDTQYF
>14|TRBV28|NA|TRBJ2-1|NA
TGTGCCAGCAGACCCCGGAGGGCTCGCAATGAGCAGTTCTTC
CASRPRRARNEQFF
>16|TRBV10-3|once|TRBJ2-6|TRBD1
TGTGCCAGCATTGACAGGGCGAACTCTGGGGCCAACGTCCTGACTTTC
CASIDRANSGANVLTF
>13|TRBV5-5|NA|TRBJ1-1|NA
TGTGCCAGCAGCTTGCAACTAAACACTGAAGCTTTCTTT
CASSLQLNTEAFF
>17|TRBV10-3|NA|TRBJ1-5|TRBD1
TGTGCCATCAGTGAGGGACAGGGGGCCATTAGCAATCAGCCCCAGCATTTT
CAISEGQGAISNQPQHF
>15|TRBV7-9|NA|TRBJ2-7|TRBD1
TGTGCCAGCAGCCCGTACGACAGGGTGGACTACGAGCAGTACTTC
CASSPYDRVDYEQYF
>14|TRBV10-3|NA|TRBJ2-7|NA
TGTGCCATCAGTGAGCCAACAAATCCGGGCGAGCAGTACTTC
CAISEPTNPGEQYF
>17|TRBV5-8|NA|TRBJ1-5|TRBD1
TGTGCCAGCAGCTTTCTACAGGGGGCATATGGCAATCAGCCCCAGCATTTT
CASSFLQGAYGNQPQHF
>15|TRBV5-4|NA|TRBJ2-5|TRBD2
TGTGCCAGCAGCCCCGGGATAGCGGGTCAAGAGACCCAGTACTTC
CASSPGIAGQETQYF
>13|TRBV29-1|NA|TRBJ1-1|TRBD1
TGCAGCGTTGACAGGGGGCCCGGCACTGAAGCTTTCTTT
CSVDRGPGTEAFF
>16|TRBV28|NA|TRBJ2-2|NA
TGTGCCAGCAGTTTATCGACTAGTGGCGGCACCGGGGAGCTGTTTTTT
CASSLSTSGGTGELFF
>14|TRBV6-5|NA|TRBJ2-3|TRBD1
TGTGCCAGCAGCCAGGGGGCTCTGGGAGATACGCAGTATTTT
CASSQGALGDTQYF
>14|TRBV7-2|NA|TRBJ1-1|NA
TGTGCCAGCAGCTTATCAGGGCTGAACACTGAAGCTTTCTTT
CASSLSGLNTEAFF
>15|TRBV4-3|NA|TRBJ2-7|TRBD2
TGCGCCAGCAGCCAGGAGCGGGGGCCCCCCTACGAGCAGTACTTC
CASSQERGPPYEQYF
>13|TRBV9|NA|TRBJ1-1|NA
TGTGCCAGCAGGGGAGATAGGAACACTGAAGCTTTCTTT
CASRGDRNTEAFF
>13|TRBV7-9|NA|TRBJ1-2|NA
TGTGCCAGCAGCCGCGGGACGGATTATGGCTACACCTTC
CASSRGTDYGYTF
>13|TRBV19|NA|TRBJ1-1|NA
TGTGCCAGTAGTATGGGCCAAAACACTGAAGCTTTCTTT
CASSMGQNTEAFF
>16|TRBV7-6|NA|TRBJ1-2|TRBD1
TGTGCCAGCAGCCTAAACGGGGACAGCGGTTATCCTGGCTACACCTTC
CASSLNGDSGYPGYTF
>14|TRBV9|NA|TRBJ2-1|NA
TGTGCCAGCAGCGTGGGTAGCCGGTCCAATGAGCAGTTCTTC
CASSVGSRSNEQFF